This T cell receptor (beta chain) was retrieved from a study of somatic mutations in cytotoxic T cells in rheumatoid arthritis (dated by TCRdb to 2015 to 2018). About the full investigation: Right after diagnosis and prior to the start of any treatment, about 29 ml EDTA of peripheral blood was drawn from patients. Some V beta antibody-stained T-cell populations were flow-sorted on a FACSAria II or Sony SH800 at nearly 100% purity, and sorted V beta1+ cells also underwent TCRB sequencing. To characterize clonality, the study used TCRB deep sequencing while asking whether somatic mutations are carried by expanded CD8+ T-cell clones in newly diagnosed, untreated rheumatoid arthritis. A total of 65 to 70 rheumatoid arthritis patients and 20 to 25 healthy controls underwent TCRB deep sequencing. Patients and controls did not essentially differ in median age, which was nearly identical between the groups. Study-wide findings and limitations: Healthy controls showed no age-related increase in CD8+ clonality, whereas patients did (Spearman r of about 0.52). Several identical CD8+ TCRB sequences were found in both blood and synovial fluid, and in about an eighth of the roughly 60 patients the largest CD8+ clone exceeded 20% of CD8+ cells. Rheumatoid arthritis patients and age-matched healthy controls did not significantly differ in CD8+ T-cell clonality. It was unknown which antigens the expanded CD8+ clones targeted, and their absence from virus-specific databases did not exclude viral specificity. The slight underrepresentation of TRBV07 in patients was not corrected for multiple comparisons.

The CDR1 and CDR2 encoded by the germline V gene are MNHEY and SVGAGI. V and J are truncated by 4 bases and 4 bases respectively, leaving an intervening sequence of 11 bases. The CDR3, from cysteine to phenylalanine, totals 14 residues. This entry keeps only the CDR3 DNA: 42 bases, framed from base 1. The immunoSEQ assay was applied to genomic DNA for TCRB CDR3 sequencing. The original pipeline was this. Published virus-specific TCRB sequences were compared with patient CD8+ clones larger than 1%, and only a few matches were found. The analyses included only productive TCRB rearrangements. Clonality was calculated as a Shannon entropy-based productive clonality index, and a clone was defined by a unique TCRB CDR3 sequence. The template counts of each clone relative to the total templates per sample were used to calculate repertoire overlap between two samples. Flow cytometry-measured V-gene usage correlated with V-gene usage from TCRB sequencing, with a Spearman r of around 0.6. What TCRdb holds here is the immuneACCESS table cut down to in-frame rearrangements. Part of the clones is not present; checked against another copy, under half of the missing clones reflect an unresolved V gene, and the others are unexplained. That table supplies the V and J calls and clone size; D and trimming were determined from the DNA. Within this sample are more than 8,000 clones, with more than 70% of them counted one time only. The ten most abundant clones make up around 10% of the sample.

About this clone itself: Its cognate antigen has yet to be identified. Per-nucleotide qualities are absent, and no much larger clonotype sits a single base away.

Positive magnetic bead selection on an AutoMACS was used to isolate CD4+ and CD8+ cells, with flow cytometry used to check purity. A TCR V beta antibody panel was used in flow cytometry to screen first for clonal expansions, which were then characterized by TCRB deep sequencing of sorted CD8+ fractions. Peripheral blood mononuclear cells were isolated by Ficoll-Paque PLUS density gradient separation. Using Nucleospin Tissue or Tissue XS kits, DNA was extracted from CD4-enriched, CD8-enriched or PBMC samples, with quantification by a Qubit 2.0 fluorometer. The TCR sequence derives from an adult with rheumatoid arthritis. The chain couples TRBV6-5 to TRBJ2-1; TRBD1 is possibly the D segment (5 matching bases). Sequenced input: CD8+ T cells sorted from blood. This receptor has the CDR3 CASSSGYEYNEQFF. The DNA sequence is TGTGCCAGCAGTTCAGGGTACGAATACAATGAGCAGTTCTTC.